This T cell receptor (beta chain) was sequenced during a study of CXCR3-negative and CXCR3-positive naive CD8 T cells. General study points: When CXCR3-positive naive cells were set against CXCR3-negative naive cells, the former had more hydrophobic TRB CDR3s. Naive CXCR3-negative and CXCR3-positive cells had similar TRBV-TRBJ usage; memory differed.

Points on this clonotype: Its antigen is currently unknown.

Triplicate approximately 300,000-cell sorts were made of each CD8+ T cell subset. The CDR3 contains 13 residues. The germline V gene encodes CDR1 SQVTM and CDR2 ANQGSEA. The authors made the TRB cDNA libraries by 5' RACE using UMI labels. Reprocessing the 5' RACE reads, TCRdb reports a single entry for every CDR3 protein and omits DNA. The sample has tens of thousands of distinct CDR3 sequences. V usage is TRBV29-1 and J usage is TRBJ2-3. The sequence was obtained from a human donor in good health. Some clones in this sample may be carry-over from other donors' samples. Source material: naive CXCR3+ CD8+ T cells from blood. The subset is: CD45RO-CCR7+CD27+CD95- naive CD8+ T cells expressing CXCR3 (TNR3+). The CDR3 is CSVDSGFTDTQYF.